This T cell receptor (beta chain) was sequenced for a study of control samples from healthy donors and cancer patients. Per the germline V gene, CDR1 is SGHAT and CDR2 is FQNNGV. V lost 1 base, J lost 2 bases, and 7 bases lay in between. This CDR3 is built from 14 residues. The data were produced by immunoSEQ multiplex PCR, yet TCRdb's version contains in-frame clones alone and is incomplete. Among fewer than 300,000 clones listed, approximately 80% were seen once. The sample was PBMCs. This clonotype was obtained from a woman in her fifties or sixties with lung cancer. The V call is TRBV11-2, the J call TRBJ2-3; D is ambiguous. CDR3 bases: TGTGCCAGCAGCTTAGGTGCCATCACAGATACGCAGTATTTT. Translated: CASSLGAITDTQYF. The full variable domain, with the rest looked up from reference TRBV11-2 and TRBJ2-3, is EAGVAQSPRYKIIEKRQSVAFWCNPISGHATLYWYQQILGQGPKLLIQFQNNGVVDDSQLPKDRFSAERLKGVDSTLKIQPAKLEDSAVYLCASSLGAITDTQYFGPGTRLTVL.